Here is one T cell receptor beta chain with its context. Its antigen is undetermined. 5'RACE primed from the constant segment yielded TCR alpha and TCR beta cDNA libraries bearing sample barcodes and UMIs. Using its own MiXCR run on the 5' RACE reads, TCRdb lists one record per CDR3 protein. The repertoire holds around 300,000 distinct CDR3 sequences, with around 8% as singletons. This sample was included in a study of T-cell memory formation after mild COVID-19. In the study overall: Each donor largely had its own TCR clusters.

Findings and caveats of the study: Whereas later expanders leaned CD4+, clones contracting day 15 to 85 showed a balanced CD4/CD8 makeup. Pre-infection memory contained some responding clones, which suggested that cross-reactive memory had joined.

This receptor was taken from a man in his late teens or twenties who had mild COVID-19 (a few samples of this study predate the infection). Cell type and time point are not known. The sequenced material came from PBMCs or a T cell subset sorted from them (not recorded which).

CDR3 region: CASSLVAGQPHNEQFF. CDR3 sequence (DNA): TGTGCCAGCAGCTTAGTGGCGGGGCAACCCCACAATGAGCAGTTCTTC. This chain links TRBV7-2 with TRBJ2-1, with D maybe TRBD2 (6 bases). The germline CDR1 and CDR2 sequences are SGHTA and FQGNSA. With 1 base removed from V and 5 bases from J, the gap between germline ends came to 15 bases. This CDR3 comprises 16 residues.